What follows are 30 T cell receptor beta chains derived from one specimen sequenced in a study of blood T cell repertoires in COVID-19. Data came from immunoSEQ multiplex PCR; TCRdb stores just in-frame clones and leaves some out. This table has about 480,000 clones, approximately 91% appearing once. Sequencing used PBMCs or T cells enriched from blood (not recorded which). These receptors were collected from a woman aged 55 to 70 who had recovered from COVID-19.

The CDR3 loop is CASSHRSGQFF. In DNA form, the CDR3 reads TGTGCCAGCAGTCACAGGTCCGGGCAGTTCTTC. The rearrangement links TRBV12-3 or TRBV12-4 to TRBJ2-1, with a weak D call TRBD1 (5 bases). The CDR3 has 11 residues. V dropped 5 bases and J dropped 12 bases, with 11 bases sitting between them.

The chain employs TRBV6-4 and TRBJ2-7, with 8 bases matching TRBD2. CDR1 and CDR2 from the germline V gene are MRHNA and SNTAGT. The CDR3 is 16 amino acids. With 4 bases clipped from V and 5 bases from J, the junction kept 13 bases outside the gene matches. CDR3 region: CASSVVRLGAGDEQYV. CDR3 sequence (DNA): TGTGCCAGCAGTGTTGTCCGACTGGGAGCGGGGGACGAGCAGTACGTC.

The rearrangement uses TRBV11-2 and TRBJ2-2; D may be TRBD1 (6 bases). The CDR3 length is 15 residues. The ends were cut back, 4 bases at V and 3 bases at J, with 12 bases in the middle. Germline CDR1 reads SGHAT; CDR2 reads FQNNGV. The CDR3 region has the DNA TGTGCCAGCAGCTCAACAGGGTTTTACACCGGGGAGCTGTTTTTT. Protein: CASSSTGFYTGELFF. Full variable domain (remainder filled in from reference TRBV11-2 and TRBJ2-2): EAGVAQSPRYKIIEKRQSVAFWCNPISGHATLYWYQQILGQGPKLLIQFQNNGVVDDSQLPKDRFSAERLKGVDSTLKIQPAKLEDSAVYLCASSSTGFYTGELFFGEGSRLTVL.

The rearrangement joins TRBV3-1 (or the pseudogene TRBV3-2) to TRBJ1-1; D is unresolved. Per the germline V gene, CDR1 is LGHDT and CDR2 is YNNKEL (reference sequence). The CDR3 contains 14 residues. The germline V and J ends were trimmed by 4 bases and 1 base, with 10 bases remaining between them. CDR3 nucleotides: TGTGCCAGCAGCCGGGAGAGTGGGAACACTGAAGCTTTCTTT. It yields the protein CASSRESGNTEAFF.

V and J are TRBV7-8 and TRBJ1-6; 11 bases are a match to TRBD1. The CDR3 contains 15 residues. The V gene's germline CDR1 is SGHVS and CDR2 FQNEAQ. J lost 8 bases, V lost 5 bases, and 5 bases had no gene match. CDR3 DNA: TGTGCCAGCAGCCGACGGACAGGGGGCGATTCACCCCTCCACTTT. Translation: CASSRRTGGDSPLHF.

The J gene is TRBJ2-6, the V gene TRBV5-1; 13 bases are shared with TRBD2. Germline CDR1 and CDR2: SGHRS and YFSETQ. This CDR3 contains 21 residues. After removal of 3 bases from V and 0 bases from J, the junction contained 12 bases not matched to a gene. As DNA, the CDR3 is TGCGCCAGCAGCTACGGACTAGCGGGGGCCCTTTCCCACTCTGGGGCCAACGTCCTGACTTTC. This sequence encodes CASSYGLAGALSHSGANVLTF.

This rearrangement joins TRBV7-8 to TRBJ1-2, with 11 bases lining up with TRBD1. CDR3 length: 16 residues. With 5 bases clipped from V and 0 bases from J, the junction kept 5 bases outside the gene matches. The germline gives CDR1 SGHVS, CDR2 FQNEAQ. CDR3 loop: CASSPDRGQANYGYTF. CDR3 nucleotide sequence: TGTGCCAGCAGCCCGGACAGGGGGCAAGCTAACTATGGCTACACCTTC.

This clone was recorded only once. The chain combines TRBV12-5 with TRBJ1-2; possibly TRBD1 for D (6 bases). CDR1 is LGHNT, CDR2 FRNRAP, per germline. The CDR3 sequence is 12 residues long. Trimming shortened V by 6 bases and J by 4 bases, and 9 bases separated the two germline ends. The CDR3 region is CASGQDSYGYTF. Here the CDR3 DNA reads TGTGCTAGTGGACAGGACAGCTATGGCTACACCTTC. Full variable domain (rest looked up from reference TRBV12-5 and TRBJ1-2): DARVTQTPRHKVTEMGQEVTMRCQPILGHNTVFWYRQTMMQGLELLAYFRNRAPLDDSGMPKDRFSAEMPDATLATLKIQPSEPRDSAVYFCASGQDSYGYTFGSGTRLTVV.

This chain uses TRBV25-1 with TRBJ2-5, with 9 nucleotides matching TRBD1. CDR1 and CDR2 from the germline V gene are MGHDK and SYGVNS. V dropped 10 bases and J dropped 0; count of bases not matched to a gene: 9. CDR3 length: 15 residues. The CDR3 sequence is CATRGTGMYQETQYF. DNA for the CDR3: TGTGCCACCCGGGGGACAGGGATGTACCAAGAGACCCAGTACTTC.

This sequence joins TRBV5-5 and TRBJ1-1; 7 nucleotides match TRBD1. Trimming cost V 5 bases and J 4 bases; bases outside gene matches: 11. CDR3 size: 15 residues. Germline V lookup: CDR1 SGHKS, CDR2 YYEKEE (reference sequence). CDR3 amino acids: CASRQGLTGLTEAFF. As DNA, the CDR3 is TGTGCCAGCAGACAAGGGCTGACAGGGCTCACTGAAGCTTTCTTT. The variable domain in full, with the rest retrieved from reference TRBV5-5 and TRBJ1-1, is DAGVTQSPTHLIKTRGQQVTLRCSPISGHKSVSWYQQVLGQGPQFIFQYYEKEERGRGNFPDRFSARQFPNYSSELNVNALLLGDSALYLCASRQGLTGLTEAFFGQGTRLTVV.

The chain uses TRBV3-1 (or the pseudogene TRBV3-2) and TRBJ1-6; tentatively, D is TRBD1 (5 bases). With 5 bases removed from V and 9 bases from J, the gap between germline ends came to 14 bases. This CDR3 region has 14 residues. The germline V gene encodes CDR1 LGHDT and CDR2 YNNKEL (reference sequence). The CDR3 DNA is TGTGCCAGCAGCGTATCAGGGTCGGGTTCACCCCTCCACTTT. Translated, it gives CASSVSGSGSPLHF.

In nucleotides, the CDR3 is TGTGCCACCAGTGATACAGCCGGGACCGGGGGGGAGCAGTACTTC. It yields the protein CATSDTAGTGGEQYF. The V gene is TRBV24-1, the J gene TRBJ2-7, with 7 bases aligning to TRBD2. The CDR3 length is 15 residues. The V segment lost 3 bases and the J segment 7 bases; nucleotides outside the gene matches: 11. The germline V gene has CDR1 KGHDR and CDR2 SFDVKD.

The chain uses TRBV19 and TRBJ2-2; 8 nucleotides line up with TRBD1. V dropped 7 bases and J dropped 3; count of bases not matched to a gene: 7. CDR1 is LNHDA and CDR2 is SQIVND in the germline V gene (reference sequence). CDR3 length: 15 amino acids. CDR3 sequence (DNA): TGTGCCAGTACCCCCGGGGACAGGTACACCGGGGAGCTGTTTTTT. Amino acids: CASTPGDRYTGELFF.

The chain joins TRBV4-1 to TRBJ1-5, with D uncertain. Germline CDR1 is MGHRA and CDR2 is YSYEKL. The V and J ends lost 0 bases and 14 bases respectively, with 14 bases between them. This CDR3 contains 13 residues. CDR3 bases: TGCGCCAGCAGCCAAGATCGGGGAGGCCCCAAGCATTTT. Encoded protein: CASSQDRGGPKHF.

The chain carries TRBV2 and TRBJ2-2, with a weak D call TRBD2 (5 bases). This CDR3 is 16 amino acids long. Germline V gene lookup returns CDR1 SNHLY and CDR2 FYNNEI. The V end was cut by 3 bases, the J end by 0 bases, with 11 bases between. The CDR3 bases are TGTGCCAGCAGTGAGACTACGATTTCGAACACCGGGGAGCTGTTTTTT. It specifies CASSETTISNTGELFF. Full variable domain (remainder filled in from reference TRBV2 and TRBJ2-2): EPEVTQTPSHQVTQMGQEVILRCVPISNHLYFYWYRQILGQKVEFLVSFYNNEISEKSEIFDDQFSVERPDGSNFTLKIRSTKLEDSAMYFCASSETTISNTGELFFGEGSRLTVL.

The chain carries TRBV7-9 and TRBJ1-4, with TRBD1 matching 8 bases. Looked up from germline, CDR1 is SEHNR and CDR2 is FQNEAQ (reference sequence). This CDR3 region has 14 residues. Losses at the gene ends were 5 bases for V and 8 bases for J; bases not matched to a gene: 7. CDR3 sequence (DNA): TGTGCCAGCAGCCTGGACAGGGTAGGCGAAAAACTGTTTTTT. This encodes CASSLDRVGEKLFF.

The V call is TRBV20-1, the J call TRBJ1-4; no clear D. V lost 5 bases, J lost 6 bases, and 7 bases lay in between. The CDR3 has 11 amino acids. Germline assignment: CDR1 DFQATT and CDR2 SNEGSKA (reference sequence). CDR3 protein: CSASYDEKLFF. In DNA, the CDR3 is TGCAGTGCTTCTTATGATGAAAAACTGTTTTTT.

The chain couples TRBV5-6 to TRBJ2-7; D uncertain. The germline V gene encodes CDR1 SGHDT and CDR2 YYEEEE. The V gene lost 4 bases and the J gene lost 4 bases, with 18 bases spanning the gap. CDR3 length: 15 residues. CDR3 bases: TGTGCCAGCAGCCTGGGGTATAGTCTTACGTACGAGCAGTACTTC. Amino acid sequence: CASSLGYSLTYEQYF.

The gene calls are TRBV13 and TRBJ1-6; maybe TRBD1 (6 bases). The CDR3 loop spans 16 amino acids. Germline-derived CDR1 and CDR2 are PRHDT and FYEKMQ (reference sequence). Trimming cost V 0 bases and J 3 bases, with 9 bases left between them. Written as DNA, the CDR3 is TGTGCCAGCAGCTTAGGGACAGGAATCTATAATTCACCCCTCCACTTT. Its translation is CASSLGTGIYNSPLHF.

This chain joins TRBV7-6 and TRBJ2-3; 9 nucleotides align to TRBD2. This CDR3 has 17 residues. V shed 2 bases and J 3 bases; nucleotides not matched to a gene: 9. Looked up from germline, CDR1 is SGHVS and CDR2 is FNYEAQ. CDR3 region: CASSLRRGGGATDTQYF. In DNA, the CDR3 is TGTGCCAGCAGCTTAAGGCGGGGCGGGGGGGCAACAGATACGCAGTATTTT.

The sample holds many counts of this clone. This chain links TRBV19 with TRBJ1-5; 7 bases map to TRBD1. V gave up 7 bases and J gave up 3 bases; unmatched junction bases: 9. Germline V gene data show CDR1 as LNHDA and CDR2 as SQIVND (reference sequence). The CDR3 covers 15 residues. The CDR3 spells CASKERTGHNQPQHF. In DNA, the CDR3 is TGTGCCAGTAAGGAAAGGACAGGTCACAATCAGCCCCAGCATTTT. The entire variable domain, with the rest obtained from reference TRBV19 and TRBJ1-5, is as follows: DGGITQSPKYLFRKEGQNVTLSCEQNLNHDAMYWYRQDPGQGLRLIYYSQIVNDFQKGDIAEGYSVSREKKESFPLTVTSAQKNPTAFYLCASKERTGHNQPQHFGDGTRLSIL.

The chain carries TRBV10-3 and TRBJ2-7; possible D gene TRBD2, 6 bases. The CDR3 loop spans 15 amino acids. Trimming stripped 0 bases from V and 6 bases from J, with 15 bases between. Per the germline V gene, CDR1 is ENHRY and CDR2 is SYGVKD. The CDR3 DNA reads as TGTGCCATCAGTGAGTCAAAGGGTGTGGGACTCGAGCAGTACTTC. It encodes CAISESKGVGLEQYF.

The rearrangement links TRBV11-2 to TRBJ2-7, with TRBD2 matching 9 bases. V shed 6 bases, J shed 6 bases, and the junction held 6 bases outside the gene matches. The CDR3 extends over 13 amino acids. Germline-derived CDR1 and CDR2 are SGHAT and FQNNGV. The CDR3 region is CASSKAGGFEQYV. The CDR3 nucleotides are TGTGCCAGCAGTAAAGCGGGGGGATTCGAGCAGTACGTC.

This chain uses TRBV10-2 with TRBJ2-7, with 10 bases fitting TRBD2. Trimming removed 3 bases from V and 8 bases from J; junction bases left unmatched: 10. CDR3 length: 15 residues. The germline V gene encodes CDR1 WSHSY and CDR2 SAAADI. CDR3 region: CASSDPSGGAVQQYV. CDR3 coding DNA: TGCGCCAGCAGTGACCCGAGCGGGGGGGCCGTTCAGCAGTACGTC.

The gene calls are TRBV19 and TRBJ1-1, with a possible D match to TRBD1 (6 bases). CDR1 is LNHDA, CDR2 SQIVND, per germline (reference sequence). This CDR3 contains 14 residues. Trimming removed 5 bases at V and 3 bases at J, with 13 bases between. CDR3 in amino acids: CASSLIQGDTEAFF. DNA of the CDR3: TGTGCCAGTAGTTTGATACAGGGCGACACTGAAGCTTTCTTT.

This clone was picked up one time. The genes are TRBV2 and TRBJ1-4; D may be TRBD1 (6 bases). The V gene's germline CDR1 is SNHLY and CDR2 FYNNEI. CDR3 length: 15 residues. V was cut by 5 bases and J by 4 bases, with 14 bases left in between. DNA of the CDR3: TGTGCCAGCAGTAGGCGACAGGCTGGTAATGAAAAACTGTTTTTT. It specifies CASSRRQAGNEKLFF.

V and J are TRBV24-1 and TRBJ1-1, with 8 bases that match TRBD1. Trimming removed 6 bases from V and 5 bases from J; junction bases left unmatched: 4. This CDR3 region has 13 residues. Per the germline V gene, CDR1 is KGHDR and CDR2 is SFDVKD. The CDR3 loop reads CATSSTGGTEAFF. The CDR3 nucleotides read TGTGCCACCAGTTCAACAGGGGGGACTGAAGCTTTCTTT.

This clone turned up a few times. This rearrangement joins TRBV9 to TRBJ2-3, with a weak D call TRBD2 (6 bases). The CDR3 consists of 16 residues. The germline V gene encodes CDR1 SGDLS and CDR2 YYNGEE. Trimming shortened V by 3 bases and J by 0 bases, and 14 bases separated the two germline ends. The CDR3 loop is CASSDGTSLSTDTQYF. CDR3 DNA: TGTGCCAGCAGCGACGGGACTTCTCTAAGCACAGATACGCAGTATTTT. The entire variable domain, with the rest obtained from reference TRBV9 and TRBJ2-3, is as follows: DSGVTQTPKHLITATGQRVTLRCSPRSGDLSVYWYQQSLDQGLQFLIQYYNGEERAKGNILERFSAQQFPDLHSELNLSSLELGDSALYFCASSDGTSLSTDTQYFGPGTRLTVL.

This chain connects TRBV5-6 to TRBJ1-2; TRBD1 aligns across 9 bases. This CDR3 contains 11 residues. Per germline, CDR1 SGHDT and CDR2 YYEEEE. Trimming took 4 bases from V and 11 from J; bases not matched to a gene: 3. CDR3 loop: CASSTDRGYTF. For the CDR3, the DNA is TGTGCCAGCAGCACCGACAGGGGGTACACCTTC.

The CDR3 DNA reads TGCGCCAGCAGCCCGTCGGGACTCCGGAGACTTAACACTGAAGCTTTCTTT. Translation gives CASSPSGLRRLNTEAFF. The rearrangement uses TRBV5-1 and TRBJ1-1; possible D gene TRBD1, 5 bases. Germline values: CDR1 SGHRS, CDR2 YFSETQ. With 4 bases removed from V and 2 bases from J, the gap between germline ends came to 21 bases. CDR3 size: 17 residues.